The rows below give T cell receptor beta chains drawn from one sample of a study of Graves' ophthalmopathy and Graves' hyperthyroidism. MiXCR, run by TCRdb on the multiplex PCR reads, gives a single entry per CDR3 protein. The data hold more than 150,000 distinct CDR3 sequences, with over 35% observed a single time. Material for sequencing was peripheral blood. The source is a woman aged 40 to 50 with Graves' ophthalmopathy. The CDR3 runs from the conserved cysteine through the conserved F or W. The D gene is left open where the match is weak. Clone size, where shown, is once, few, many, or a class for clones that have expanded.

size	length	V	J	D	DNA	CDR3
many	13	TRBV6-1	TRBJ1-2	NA	TGTGCCAGCAGTGGCGCGGGTATCGTCGGCTACACCTTC	CASSGAGIVGYTF
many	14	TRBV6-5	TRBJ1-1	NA	TGTGCCAGCAGTTTAGAAGAGATGAACACTGAAGCTTTCTTT	CASSLEEMNTEAFF
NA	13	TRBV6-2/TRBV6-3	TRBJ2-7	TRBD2	TGTGCCAGCAGAGTTAGCGGGGGCTACGAGCAGTACTTC	CASRVSGGYEQYF
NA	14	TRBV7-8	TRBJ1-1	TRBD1	TGTGCCAGCCGTTGGGACAGCATGAACACTGAAGCTTTCTTT	CASRWDSMNTEAFF
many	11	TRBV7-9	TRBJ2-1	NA	TGTGCCAGCAGCCCTTACAATGAGCAGTTCTTC	CASSPYNEQFF
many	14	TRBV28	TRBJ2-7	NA	TGTGCCAGCAGTTTAGTAGGGGAGCGCTACGAGCAGTACTTC	CASSLVGERYEQYF
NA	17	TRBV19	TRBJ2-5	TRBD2	TGTGCCAGTAGTATTCTTACGTCTAGCGGGAGGGAAGAGACCCAGTACTTC	CASSILTSSGREETQYF
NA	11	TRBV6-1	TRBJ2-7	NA	TGTGCCAGCAGTGGGTACCACGAGCAGTACTTC	CASSGYHEQYF
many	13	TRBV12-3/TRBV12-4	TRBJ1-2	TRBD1	TGTGCCAGCGCCGGGACAGACCTCTATGGCTACACCTTC	CASAGTDLYGYTF
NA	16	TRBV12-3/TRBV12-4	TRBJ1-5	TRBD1	TGTGCCAGCAGTTTGAAGGGACAGGAGAGCAATCAGCCCCAGCATTTT	CASSLKGQESNQPQHF
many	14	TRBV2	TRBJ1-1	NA	TGTGCCAGCAGTGAAGCGCCGATCAGGGAGGAAGCTTTCTTT	CASSEAPIREEAFF
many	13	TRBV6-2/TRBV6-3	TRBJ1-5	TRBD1	TGTGCCAGCAGGGACAGGCGGGATCAGCCCCAGCATTTT	CASRDRRDQPQHF
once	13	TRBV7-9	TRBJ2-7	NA	TGTGCCAGCACCACCCTAGGAGCGGGTGAGCAGTACTTC	CASTTLGAGEQYF
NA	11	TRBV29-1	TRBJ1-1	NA	TGCAGCGTTGAGGGGCGGACTGAAGCTTTCTTT	CSVEGRTEAFF
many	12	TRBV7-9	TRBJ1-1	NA	TGTGCCAGCAGCTACTTGGAAACTGAAGCTTTCTTT	CASSYLETEAFF
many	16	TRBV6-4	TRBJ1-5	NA	TGTGCCAGCAGTGATAGTACGGGGGGAACCGGGCAGCCCCAGCATTTT	CASSDSTGGTGQPQHF
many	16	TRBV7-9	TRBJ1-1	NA	TGTGCCAGCAGCTCCATAAGGTCCTCCGGGAAAACTGAAGCTTTCTTT	CASSSIRSSGKTEAFF